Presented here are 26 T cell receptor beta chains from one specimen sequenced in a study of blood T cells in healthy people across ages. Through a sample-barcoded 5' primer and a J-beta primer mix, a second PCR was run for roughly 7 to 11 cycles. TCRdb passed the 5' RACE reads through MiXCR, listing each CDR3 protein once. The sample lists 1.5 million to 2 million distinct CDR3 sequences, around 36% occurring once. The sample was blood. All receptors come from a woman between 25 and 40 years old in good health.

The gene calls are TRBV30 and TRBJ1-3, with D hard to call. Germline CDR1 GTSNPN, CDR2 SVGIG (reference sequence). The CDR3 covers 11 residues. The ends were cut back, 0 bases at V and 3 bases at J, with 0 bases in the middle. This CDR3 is CAWSVGNTIYF. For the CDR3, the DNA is TGTGCCTGGAGTGTTGGAAACACCATATATTTT.

The CDR3 coding sequence is TGTGCCAGCAGTTTATCAGCGGTACCTAGCGCAGATACGCAGTATTTT. It specifies CASSLSAVPSADTQYF. The V gene is TRBV28, the J gene TRBJ2-3, with D tentatively TRBD2 (6 bases). Deletions cut 1 base from V and 4 bases from J, with 15 bases between. Germline CDR1 reads MDHEN; CDR2 reads SYDVKM. The CDR3 is made up of 16 amino acids.

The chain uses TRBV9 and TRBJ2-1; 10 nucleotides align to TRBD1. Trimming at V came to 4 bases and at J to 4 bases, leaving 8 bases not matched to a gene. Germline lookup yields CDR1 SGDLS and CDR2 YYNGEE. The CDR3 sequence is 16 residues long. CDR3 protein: CASSPHRQGAYNEQFF. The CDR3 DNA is TGTGCCAGCAGCCCCCATCGACAGGGGGCTTACAATGAGCAGTTCTTC.

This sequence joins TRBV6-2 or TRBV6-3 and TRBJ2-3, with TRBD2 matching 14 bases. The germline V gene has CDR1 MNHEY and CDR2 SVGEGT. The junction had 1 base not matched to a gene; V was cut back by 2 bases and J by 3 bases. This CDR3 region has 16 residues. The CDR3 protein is CASSYGTSGRTDTQYF. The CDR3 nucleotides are TGTGCCAGCAGTTACGGGACTAGCGGGAGAACAGATACGCAGTATTTT.

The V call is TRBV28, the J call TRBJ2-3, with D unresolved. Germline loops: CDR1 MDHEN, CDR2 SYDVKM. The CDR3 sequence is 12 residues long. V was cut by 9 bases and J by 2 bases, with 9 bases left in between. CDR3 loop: CASKDATDTQYF. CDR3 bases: TGTGCCAGTAAGGACGCCACAGATACGCAGTATTTT.

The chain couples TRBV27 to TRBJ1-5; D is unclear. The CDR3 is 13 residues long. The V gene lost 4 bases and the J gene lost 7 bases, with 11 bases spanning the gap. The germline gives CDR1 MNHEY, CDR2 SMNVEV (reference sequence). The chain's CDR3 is CASSYGRSQPQHF. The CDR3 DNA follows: TGTGCCAGCAGTTACGGCAGAAGCCAGCCCCAGCATTTT.

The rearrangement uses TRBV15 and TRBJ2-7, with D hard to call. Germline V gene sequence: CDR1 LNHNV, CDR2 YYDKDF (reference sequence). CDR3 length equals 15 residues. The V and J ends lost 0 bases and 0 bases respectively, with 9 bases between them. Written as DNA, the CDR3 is TGTGCCACCAGCAGAGAAAGGACGGACTCCTACGAGCAGTACTTC. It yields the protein CATSRERTDSYEQYF.

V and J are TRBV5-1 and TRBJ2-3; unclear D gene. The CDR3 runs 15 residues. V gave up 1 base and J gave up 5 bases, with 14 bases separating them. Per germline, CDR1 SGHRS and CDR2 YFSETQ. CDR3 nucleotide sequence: TGCGCCAGCAGCTTGAGGCCCGCCAGTGGAGATACGCAGTATTTT. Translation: CASSLRPASGDTQYF.

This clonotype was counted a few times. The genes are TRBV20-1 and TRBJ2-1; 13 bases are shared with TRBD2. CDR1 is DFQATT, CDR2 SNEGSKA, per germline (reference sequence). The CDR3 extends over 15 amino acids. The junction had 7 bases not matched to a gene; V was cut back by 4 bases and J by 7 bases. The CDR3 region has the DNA TGCAGTGCTACAAAACTAGCGGGAGGGATGAATGAGCAGTTCTTC. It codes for CSATKLAGGMNEQFF.

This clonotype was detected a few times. The CDR3 region has the DNA TGTGCCAGCAGTTCGGACAGGGAGGCCAAAAACATTCAGTACTTC. This codes for CASSSDREAKNIQYF. The genes are TRBV28 and TRBJ2-4; 8 bases fit TRBD1. Losses at the gene ends were 4 bases for V and 1 base for J; bases not matched to a gene: 3. In germline, CDR1 is MDHEN, CDR2 SYDVKM. The CDR3 has 15 amino acids.

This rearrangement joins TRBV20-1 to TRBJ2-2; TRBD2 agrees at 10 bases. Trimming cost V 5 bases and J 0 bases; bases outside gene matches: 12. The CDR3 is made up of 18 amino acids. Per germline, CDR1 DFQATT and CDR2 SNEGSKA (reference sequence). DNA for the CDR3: TGCAGTGCTTGGGGGCCAGCGGGGGGGCCCTCGAACACCGGGGAGCTGTTTTTT. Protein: CSAWGPAGGPSNTGELFF.

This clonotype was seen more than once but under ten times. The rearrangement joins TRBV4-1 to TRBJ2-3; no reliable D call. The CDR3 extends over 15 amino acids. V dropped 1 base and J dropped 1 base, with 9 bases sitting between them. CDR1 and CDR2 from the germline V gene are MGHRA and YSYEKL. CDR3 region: CASSQADGRTDTQYF. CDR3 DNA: TGCGCCAGCAGCCAAGCCGACGGGCGCACAGATACGCAGTATTTT.

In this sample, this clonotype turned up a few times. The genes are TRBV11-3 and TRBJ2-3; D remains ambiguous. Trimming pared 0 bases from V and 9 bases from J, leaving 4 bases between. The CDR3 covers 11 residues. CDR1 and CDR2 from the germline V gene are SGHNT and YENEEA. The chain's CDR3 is CASSLDGTQYF. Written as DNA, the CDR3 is TGTGCCAGCAGCTTAGATGGAACGCAGTATTTT.

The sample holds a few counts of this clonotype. The CDR3 nucleotides read TGTGCCAGCATGGACAGGGGCAATGAGCAGTTCTTC. Amino acids: CASMDRGNEQFF. V usage is TRBV21-1 and J usage is TRBJ2-1; TRBD1, the D gene given by the table, was not confirmed from the DNA. TRBV21-1 is an annotated pseudogene. This CDR3 spans 12 amino acids.

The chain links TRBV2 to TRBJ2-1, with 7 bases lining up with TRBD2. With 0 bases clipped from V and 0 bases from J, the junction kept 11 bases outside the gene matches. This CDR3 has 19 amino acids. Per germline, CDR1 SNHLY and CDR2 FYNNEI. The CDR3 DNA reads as TGTGCCAGCAGTGAAGCGTTGGGGAGCGGGGCAAACTCCTACAATGAGCAGTTCTTC. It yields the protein CASSEALGSGANSYNEQFF.

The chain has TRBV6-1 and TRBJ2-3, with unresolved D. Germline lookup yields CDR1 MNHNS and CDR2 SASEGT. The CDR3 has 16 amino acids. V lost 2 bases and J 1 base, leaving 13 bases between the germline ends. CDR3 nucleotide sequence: TGTGCCAGCAGTGAAAAGGACCGACTCGGCACAGATACGCAGTATTTT. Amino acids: CASSEKDRLGTDTQYF.

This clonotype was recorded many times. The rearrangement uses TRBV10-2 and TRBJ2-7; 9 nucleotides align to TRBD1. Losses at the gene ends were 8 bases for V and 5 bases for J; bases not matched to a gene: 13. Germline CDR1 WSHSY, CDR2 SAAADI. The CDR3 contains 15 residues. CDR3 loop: CASQHRGPSPDEQYF. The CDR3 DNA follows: TGCGCCAGCCAGCACAGGGGGCCTTCTCCTGACGAGCAGTACTTC.

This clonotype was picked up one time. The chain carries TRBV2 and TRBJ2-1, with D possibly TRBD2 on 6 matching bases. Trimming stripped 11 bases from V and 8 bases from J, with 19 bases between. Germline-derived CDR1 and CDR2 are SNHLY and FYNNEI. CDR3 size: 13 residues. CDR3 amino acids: CAGDTGLSDEQFF. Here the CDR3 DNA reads TGTGCCGGCGATACAGGACTAAGCGATGAGCAGTTCTTC.

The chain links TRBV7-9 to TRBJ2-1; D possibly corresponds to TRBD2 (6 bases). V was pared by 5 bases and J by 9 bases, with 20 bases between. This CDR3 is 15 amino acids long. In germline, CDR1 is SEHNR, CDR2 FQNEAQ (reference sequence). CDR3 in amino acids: CASSPPAGIVSEQFF. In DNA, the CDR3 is TGTGCCAGCAGCCCCCCTGCGGGAATAGTAAGTGAGCAGTTCTTC.

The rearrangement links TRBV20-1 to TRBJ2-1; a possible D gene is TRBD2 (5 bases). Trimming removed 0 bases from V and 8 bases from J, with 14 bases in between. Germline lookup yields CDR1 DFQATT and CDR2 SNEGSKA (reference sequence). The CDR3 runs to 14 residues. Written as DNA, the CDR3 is TGCAGTGCTAGAGATCGAGAGGGCTTTGATGAGCAGTTCTTC. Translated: CSARDREGFDEQFF.

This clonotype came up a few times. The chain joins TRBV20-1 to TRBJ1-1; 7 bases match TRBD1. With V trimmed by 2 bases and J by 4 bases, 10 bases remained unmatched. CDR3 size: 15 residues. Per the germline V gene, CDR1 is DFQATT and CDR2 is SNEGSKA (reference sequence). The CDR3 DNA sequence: TGCAGTGCTAGATACGTACGGGCAGGGGGCACTGAAGCTTTCTTT. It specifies CSARYVRAGGTEAFF.

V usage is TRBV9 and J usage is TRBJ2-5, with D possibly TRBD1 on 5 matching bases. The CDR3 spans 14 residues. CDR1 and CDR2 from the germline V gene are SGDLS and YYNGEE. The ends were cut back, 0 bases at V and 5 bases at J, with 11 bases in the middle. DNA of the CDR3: TGTGCCAGCAGCGTAGAGGGGAAGACGGAGACCCAGTACTTC. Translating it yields CASSVEGKTETQYF.

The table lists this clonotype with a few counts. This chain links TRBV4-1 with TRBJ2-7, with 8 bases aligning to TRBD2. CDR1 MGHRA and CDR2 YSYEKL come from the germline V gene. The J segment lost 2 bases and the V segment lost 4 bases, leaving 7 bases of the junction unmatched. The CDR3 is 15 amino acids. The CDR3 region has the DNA TGCGCCAGCAGCCCTCTCCGGGAGGGTCCCTACGAGCAGTACTTC. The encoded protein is CASSPLREGPYEQYF.

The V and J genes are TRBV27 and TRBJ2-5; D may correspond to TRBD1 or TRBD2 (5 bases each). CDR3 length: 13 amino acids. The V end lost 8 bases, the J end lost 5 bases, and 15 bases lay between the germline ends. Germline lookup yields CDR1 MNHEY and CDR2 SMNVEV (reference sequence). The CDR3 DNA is TGTGCCAGCCCTGGGGCTAGGAGGGAGACCCAGTACTTC. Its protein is CASPGARRETQYF.

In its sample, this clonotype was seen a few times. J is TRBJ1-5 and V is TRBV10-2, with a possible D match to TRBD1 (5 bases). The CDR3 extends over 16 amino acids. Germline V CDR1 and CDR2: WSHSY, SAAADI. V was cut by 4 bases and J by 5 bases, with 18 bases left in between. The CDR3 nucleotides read TGCGCCAGCAGTGTCGTATTTGACAGCTTTGATCAGCCCCAGCATTTT. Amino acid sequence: CASSVVFDSFDQPQHF.

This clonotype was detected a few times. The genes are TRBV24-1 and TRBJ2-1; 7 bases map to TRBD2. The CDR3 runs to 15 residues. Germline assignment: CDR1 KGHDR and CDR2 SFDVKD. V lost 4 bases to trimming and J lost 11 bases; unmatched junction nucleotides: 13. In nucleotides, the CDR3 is TGTGCCACCAGTGACGGAGCGGGACCTTCTAAGAAGCAGTTCTTC. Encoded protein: CATSDGAGPSKKQFF.